Here is one TCR beta chain with its context. V lost 5 bases to trimming and J lost 3 bases; unmatched junction nucleotides: 9. Germline loops: CDR1 SGHAT, CDR2 FQNNGV. The CDR3 spans 15 residues. This sample is drawn from a study of blood T cell repertoires in COVID-19. Study summary: Collection of acute and convalescent COVID-19 samples took place in the United States, Italy and Spain. The analysed material was cDNA or gDNA that came from T cells, B-cell-depleted T cells, or PBMCs.

Source study methods: Using reference gene primer amplification, nucleated cell counts were estimated. Profiled with immunoSEQ multiplex PCR; TCRdb holds only in-frame clones, not every one. V and J calls and clone size are as listed in that table; D and trimming were resolved from the DNA. The table records some 87,000 clones, around 90% of them present only once. It was during active infection that Seattle patients were enrolled and then longitudinally followed. The source material was peripheral blood. V is TRBV11-2 and J is TRBJ1-2, with 7 bases identical to TRBD1. The clonotype originates from a human donor with COVID-19, enrolled during active disease. The donor label of this sample is uncertain. The CDR3 DNA follows: TGTGCCAGCAGCCCTGACAGGGTTAGTGACTATGGCTACACCTTC. It encodes CASSPDRVSDYGYTF.